Listed here are 28 T cell receptor beta chains from one sample, sequenced in a study of neurological immune-mediated disorders. The sample's time point: technical triplicate 2. A single record per CDR3 protein comes from TCRdb applying MiXCR to the 5' RACE reads. The sample has under 70,000 distinct CDR3 sequences, 20% to 30% seen once. The sequenced sample consisted of PBMCs. Receptor source: a man aged 60 to 75 with HTLV-1-associated myelopathy (HAM/TSP).

This clonotype occurred many times. The gene calls are TRBV6-1 and TRBJ2-1; D ambiguous. Trimming removed 5 bases at V and 4 bases at J, with 3 bases between. There are 11 residues in the CDR3. Germline V CDR1 and CDR2: MNHNS, SASEGT. Written as DNA, the CDR3 is TGTGCCAGCAGTATTTACAATGAGCAGTTCTTC. Its protein is CASSIYNEQFF.

This clonotype has a count of ten or more. The chain recombines TRBV18 with TRBJ1-5; unclear D gene. Germline V gene lookup returns CDR1 KGHSH and CDR2 LQKENI. The CDR3 totals 13 residues. V lost 3 bases and J lost 7, with 10 bases in between. As DNA, the CDR3 is TGTGCCAGCTCACCCGGAATTGACCAGCCCCAGCATTTT. It translates to CASSPGIDQPQHF.

This clonotype appeared many times. The chain is built from TRBV2 and TRBJ2-3, with 7 bases lining up with TRBD1. CDR3 length equals 15 residues. V trimming: 7 bases; J trimming: 2 bases; junction bases outside the gene matches: 9. Germline CDR1 reads SNHLY; CDR2 reads FYNNEI. The CDR3 DNA is TGTGCCAGCAAGGGACAGCCCTCAATCACAGATACGCAGTATTTT. Translated, it gives CASKGQPSITDTQYF.

This clonotype was seen ten or more times. The gene calls are TRBV9 and TRBJ1-3, with D hard to call. Germline V gene data show CDR1 as SGDLS and CDR2 as YYNGEE. V dropped 0 bases and J dropped 0 bases, with 7 bases sitting between them. CDR3 length: 15 amino acids. The CDR3 coding sequence is TGTGCCAGCAGCGTAGATGGGGTCTCTGGAAACACCATATATTTT. Residues: CASSVDGVSGNTIYF.

This clonotype was detected many times. The gene calls are TRBV7-6 and TRBJ2-7, with TRBD2 matching over 8 bases. CDR1 is SGHVS and CDR2 is FNYEAQ in the germline V gene. Trimming removed 4 bases from V and 7 bases from J; junction bases left unmatched: 15. This CDR3 has 16 residues. CDR3 residues: CASSSGGGPARAEQYF. The CDR3 region has the DNA TGTGCCAGCAGCTCCGGGGGGGGACCCGCACGGGCGGAGCAGTACTTC.

This clonotype came up many times. The genes are TRBV6-6 and TRBJ2-7, with TRBD1 matching over 9 bases. Germline V CDR1 and CDR2: MNHNY, SVGAGI (reference sequence). After removal of 8 bases from V and 2 bases from J, the junction contained 7 bases not matched to a gene. There are 14 residues in the CDR3. CDR3 sequence reads: CASGPGQGTYEQYF. The DNA for the CDR3 is TGTGCCAGCGGTCCGGGACAGGGAACCTACGAGCAGTACTTC.

This clonotype was picked up many times. In DNA, the CDR3 is TGCGCCAGCAGCTTGGCCCCGATTGTCGGGCGCTCTGGAAACACCATATATTTT. Amino acids: CASSLAPIVGRSGNTIYF. The chain employs TRBV5-1 and TRBJ1-3; D uncertain. The CDR3 covers 18 residues. V was cut by 0 bases and J by 0 bases, with 16 bases left in between. In germline, CDR1 is SGHRS, CDR2 YFSETQ. Full variable domain (remainder filled in from reference TRBV5-1 and TRBJ1-3): KAGVTQTPRYLIKTRGQQVTLSCSPISGHRSVSWYQQTPGQGLQFLFEYFSETQRNKGNFPGRFSGRQFSNSRSEMNVSTLELGDSALYLCASSLAPIVGRSGNTIYFGEGSWLTVV.

This clonotype has a count of ten or more. V gene TRBV12-3 or TRBV12-4 combines with J gene TRBJ1-1; a possible D gene is TRBD1 (5 bases). The CDR3 has 14 residues. With 3 bases removed from V and 1 base from J, the gap between germline ends came to 9 bases. Here the CDR3 DNA reads TGTGCCAGCAGTTTTAGGCAGGGGAACACTGAAGCTTTCTTT. Encoded protein: CASSFRQGNTEAFF.

V gene TRBV5-1 combines with J gene TRBJ2-7, with D uncertain. Germline loops: CDR1 SGHRS, CDR2 YFSETQ. V dropped 0 bases and J dropped 2 bases, with 9 bases sitting between them. The CDR3 covers 14 residues. The CDR3 protein is CASSLGRWTYEQYF. As DNA, the CDR3 is TGCGCCAGCAGCTTGGGGAGATGGACCTACGAGCAGTACTTC.

This clonotype was counted between two and nine times. This chain joins TRBV5-4 and TRBJ2-4; D is possibly TRBD1 (6 bases). V gave up 4 bases and J gave up 6 bases, with 17 bases separating them. Germline values: CDR1 SGHNT, CDR2 YYREEE (reference sequence). The CDR3 has 15 amino acids. The DNA for the CDR3 is TGTGCCAGCAGCGCTCAGACAGGACTCCCAAACATTCAGTACTTC. Translating it yields CASSAQTGLPNIQYF.

The table lists this clonotype with many counts. The chain links TRBV7-8 to TRBJ2-7, with D tentatively TRBD1 (6 bases). The CDR3 is 15 amino acids. V was pared by 2 bases and J by 1 base, with 12 bases between. From germline, CDR1 is SGHVS and CDR2 FQNEAQ. The CDR3 loop reads CASSLTRGTSYEQYF. In DNA form, the CDR3 reads TGTGCCAGCAGCTTAACCAGGGGAACGTCCTACGAGCAGTACTTC.

This clonotype was seen at least ten times. V usage is TRBV9 and J usage is TRBJ2-7; 9 nucleotides line up with TRBD1. Germline-derived CDR1 and CDR2 are SGDLS and YYNGEE. The V and J ends lost 3 bases and 7 bases, in that order; junction bases with no gene match: 11. This CDR3 has 15 residues. The CDR3 DNA reads TGTGCCAGCAGCGCCCAAGGGACAGGGTCCGGGGAGCAGTACTTC. This sequence encodes CASSAQGTGSGEQYF.

This clonotype was observed at least ten times. The rearrangement uses TRBV5-1 and TRBJ2-1; D possibly matches TRBD1 or TRBD2 (5 bases each). Germline CDR1 reads SGHRS; CDR2 reads YFSETQ. Between the trimmed V and J ends, which lost 0 bases and 7 bases, there was a span of 11 bases. The CDR3 runs to 14 residues. The chain's CDR3 is CASSLVAEGNEQFF. CDR3 DNA: TGCGCCAGCAGCTTGGTAGCAGAGGGGAATGAGCAGTTCTTC. Based on the CDR3 plus reference TRBV5-1 and TRBJ2-1, the full variable domain is KAGVTQTPRYLIKTRGQQVTLSCSPISGHRSVSWYQQTPGQGLQFLFEYFSETQRNKGNFPGRFSGRQFSNSRSEMNVSTLELGDSALYLCASSLVAEGNEQFFGPGTRLTVL.

There are many counts of this clonotype. The V and J genes are TRBV7-6 and TRBJ1-3; perhaps TRBD1 as D (5 bases). The CDR3 runs 14 residues. The germline CDR1 and CDR2 sequences are SGHVS and FNYEAQ. The ends were cut back, 4 bases at V and 3 bases at J, with 10 bases in the middle. The CDR3 reads CASSSMGVGNTIYF. The CDR3 DNA is TGTGCCAGCAGCTCTATGGGGGTTGGAAACACCATATATTTT.

This chain joins TRBV5-1 and TRBJ2-3; 11 nucleotides line up with TRBD2. The CDR3 spans 18 residues. Germline trimming cut 1 base from V and 2 bases from J; bases unmatched to any gene: 9. Germline V lookup: CDR1 SGHRS, CDR2 YFSETQ. The CDR3 coding sequence is TGCGCCAGCAGCTTGATCGAGTCTAGCGGGAGGCACACAGATACGCAGTATTTT. Its protein is CASSLIESSGRHTDTQYF.

This clonotype occurred many times. V is TRBV5-1 and J is TRBJ2-5, with D possibly TRBD1 on 6 matching bases. CDR1 is SGHRS and CDR2 is YFSETQ in the germline V gene. This CDR3 contains 15 residues. V lost 4 bases and J lost 3, with 16 bases in between. Here the CDR3 reads CASSQSLQGEETQYF. CDR3 nucleotide sequence: TGCGCCAGCAGCCAATCCTTACAGGGCGAAGAGACCCAGTACTTC.

Many counts were recorded for this clonotype. The rearrangement links TRBV20-1 to TRBJ2-3, with TRBD2 matching over 9 bases. Germline CDR1 and CDR2: DFQATT and SNEGSKA (reference sequence). Trimming cost V 2 bases and J 4 bases; bases outside gene matches: 4. The CDR3 extends over 14 amino acids. CDR3 nucleotides: TGCAGTGCTAGACCAGCGGGAGGTTCAGATACGCAGTATTTT. Its protein is CSARPAGGSDTQYF.

This clonotype was counted many times. The genes are TRBV27 and TRBJ2-7; no clear D. Trimming took off 3 bases at V and 2 bases at J, with 8 bases between the two ends. The CDR3 has 13 residues. The V gene's germline CDR1 is MNHEY and CDR2 SMNVEV (reference sequence). As DNA, the CDR3 is TGTGCCAGCAGTTTCGCCTGGGCCTACGAGCAGTACTTC. Its translation: CASSFAWAYEQYF.

The gene calls are TRBV20-1 and TRBJ2-7, with D possibly TRBD1 on 6 matching bases. V was shortened by 1 base and J by 4 bases, with 14 bases between the two germline ends. The germline CDR1 and CDR2 sequences are DFQATT and SNEGSKA (reference sequence). The CDR3 is made up of 14 amino acids. Here the CDR3 reads CSARGTGIRYEQYF. As DNA, the CDR3 is TGCAGTGCTAGAGGCACAGGGATAAGGTACGAGCAGTACTTC.

In its sample, this clonotype was seen many times. The chain is built from TRBV3-1 and TRBJ1-1; D not resolved. The V gene lost 4 bases and the J gene lost 0 bases, with 9 bases spanning the gap. The CDR3 length is 14 residues. Germline V gene lookup returns CDR1 LGHDT and CDR2 YNNKEL (reference sequence). This CDR3 is CASSPALMNTEAFF. CDR3 DNA: TGTGCCAGCAGCCCGGCCCTTATGAACACTGAAGCTTTCTTT.

This clonotype showed up many times. The chain recombines TRBV20-1 with TRBJ1-2, with a weak D call TRBD1 (5 bases). Looked up from germline, CDR1 is DFQATT and CDR2 is SNEGSKA (reference sequence). Trimming shortened V by 7 bases and J by 6 bases, and 15 bases separated the two germline ends. The CDR3 has 12 amino acids. CDR3 in amino acids: CSVGGETDGYTF. The DNA for the CDR3 is TGCAGTGTTGGGGGGGAGACGGATGGCTACACCTTC.

This clonotype was detected only once. The chain is built from TRBV6-5 and TRBJ2-7; 8 nucleotides line up with TRBD2. This CDR3 comprises 14 residues. The germline V gene encodes CDR1 MNHEY and CDR2 SVGAGI. The trim removed 5 bases at V and 2 bases at J, leaving 5 bases unmatched. The CDR3 DNA is TGTGCCAGCAGTCCAGCGGGAGAAGCCTACGAGCAGTACTTC. It yields the protein CASSPAGEAYEQYF.

This clonotype was counted ten times or more. V is TRBV20-1 and J is TRBJ2-3; possibly TRBD2 for D (5 bases). Germline CDR1 reads DFQATT; CDR2 reads SNEGSKA (reference sequence). The CDR3 is 13 amino acids. Trimming removed 3 bases from V and 5 bases from J, with 12 bases in between. The CDR3 spells CSARRGSGDTQYF. The CDR3 nucleotides are TGCAGTGCTAGGCGTGGGAGTGGAGATACGCAGTATTTT.

The V call is TRBV5-5, the J call TRBJ2-1, with 11 bases fitting TRBD2. This CDR3 is built from 15 residues. V lost 3 bases to trimming and J lost 7 bases; unmatched junction nucleotides: 6. Germline V gene lookup returns CDR1 SGHKS and CDR2 YYEKEE (reference sequence). The CDR3 DNA is TGTGCCAGCAGCTATAGCGGGAGGGCCTTTAATGAGCAGTTCTTC. Residues: CASSYSGRAFNEQFF.

This clonotype has a count of ten or more. The rearrangement joins TRBV5-1 to TRBJ1-2, with D possibly matching TRBD1 (5 bases). Germline CDR1 reads SGHRS; CDR2 reads YFSETQ. This CDR3 is 15 amino acids long. Trimming took off 4 bases at V and 7 bases at J, with 20 bases between the two ends. CDR3 region: CASSGAGSFGVGYTF. Written as DNA, the CDR3 is TGCGCCAGCAGCGGGGCAGGGTCCTTCGGCGTTGGCTACACCTTC.

This clonotype was recorded at least ten times. The V call is TRBV5-1, the J call TRBJ1-1, with a possible D match to TRBD1 (6 bases). This CDR3 has 14 residues. Trimming removed 4 bases from V and 5 bases from J, with 15 bases in between. Looked up from germline, CDR1 is SGHRS and CDR2 is YFSETQ. The CDR3: CASSPVRGRTEAFF. In DNA form, the CDR3 reads TGCGCCAGCAGCCCAGTCAGGGGAAGGACTGAAGCTTTCTTT.

The CDR3 nucleotides are TGCGCCAGCAGCCAGGGGCGGAACGGTCACCGAGAGCAGTACTTC. Residues: CASSQGRNGHREQYF. The V call is TRBV4-1, the J call TRBJ2-7; D is possibly TRBD1 (5 bases). Trimming removed 3 bases at V and 7 bases at J, with 19 bases between. Germline V gene lookup returns CDR1 MGHRA and CDR2 YSYEKL. The CDR3 spans 15 residues.

The chain's CDR3 is CASSTDVNTEAFF. The CDR3 DNA is TGTGCCAGCTCAACCGACGTGAACACTGAAGCTTTCTTT. This rearrangement joins TRBV18 to TRBJ1-1; no clear D. V lost 5 bases and J 0 bases, leaving 7 bases between the germline ends. This CDR3 has 13 residues. The germline V gene encodes CDR1 KGHSH and CDR2 LQKENI.